This TCR beta chain was identified during a study of cytomegalovirus exposure and HLA in healthy donors. Background on the study: Among the roughly 400 genotyped donors, 81% were placed in the Caucasian-associated ancestry cluster.

In the case of this clone: Its specificity is not known.

The CDR3 consists of 15 residues. Germline V CDR1 and CDR2: SGHAT, FQNNGV. V trimming: 4 bases; J trimming: 8 bases; junction bases outside the gene matches: 7. Overall study results and limits: The study put under 200 TCR beta chains on its list as cytomegalovirus-associated. It has been reported that TCR beta sequences accurately predicted the HLA-A and HLA-B alleles of most subjects.

The PCR was carried out with 60 Vbeta primers and 13 Jbeta primers. The data were produced by immunoSEQ multiplex PCR, yet TCRdb's version contains in-frame clones alone and is incomplete. The sample has about 150,000 clones; around three quarters are singletons. This TCR was recovered from a man aged 35-49 years in good health and CMV-seropositive. Material: PBMCs. The chain couples TRBV11-2 to TRBJ2-1; the match to TRBD2 covers 11 bases. CDR3 protein: CASSWGLAESYEQFF. In nucleotides, the CDR3 is TGTGCCAGCAGCTGGGGACTAGCGGAGAGCTATGAGCAGTTCTTC.